Shown below are 22 T cell receptor beta chains from a single sample sequenced in a study of T cell repertoires in urothelial bladder cancer. Measured with immunoSEQ multiplex PCR; TCRdb has only the in-frame clones, and not every one. The sample carries 10,000 to 13,000 clones, 68% recorded once. The specimen was tumor-infiltrating cells from bladder cancer. Every receptor here comes from a human donor with a benign inflammatory bladder lesion.

The gene calls are TRBV2 and TRBJ1-5, with unresolved D. The CDR3 totals 12 residues. Per the germline V gene, CDR1 is SNHLY and CDR2 is FYNNEI. Trimming shortened V by 8 bases and J by 4 bases, and 9 bases separated the two germline ends. The CDR3 bases are TGTGCCAGCGGTGCGGGAAATCAGCCCCAGCATTTT. Protein: CASGAGNQPQHF.

As concerns this clone: The junction departs from germline at one end; a sequencing error may be responsible. V gene TRBV11-2 combines with J gene TRBJ2-7; no firm D call. This CDR3 comprises 12 residues. The V gene's germline CDR1 is SGHAT and CDR2 FQNNGV. The CDR3 spells CASSLGFQERSF. The CDR3 DNA sequence: TGTGCCAGCAGCTTAGGATTTCAGGAGAGATCCTTC. The whole variable domain, filled in from reference TRBV11-2 and TRBJ2-7, reads EAGVAQSPRYKIIEKRQSVAFWCNPISGHATLYWYQQILGQGPKLLIQFQNNGVVDDSQLPKDRFSAERLKGVDSTLKIQPAKLEDSAVYLCASSLGFQERSFGPGTRLTVT.

The chain uses TRBV19 and TRBJ1-5; D not resolved. The CDR3 contains 12 residues. CDR1 is LNHDA, CDR2 SQIVND, per germline (reference sequence). Deletions cut 4 bases from V and 6 bases from J, with 7 bases between. CDR3 residues: CASSTRAQPQHF. The CDR3 region has the DNA TGTGCCAGTAGTACTAGGGCTCAGCCCCAGCATTTT.

The chain employs TRBV11-1 and TRBJ2-7; D is unresolved. V shed 4 bases and J shed 2 bases, with 9 bases lying between them. In germline, CDR1 is SGHAT, CDR2 FQDESV (reference sequence). The CDR3 has 13 amino acids. CDR3 DNA: TGTGCCAGCAGCTCCCGGACGACCTACGAGCAGTACTTC. As protein: CASSSRTTYEQYF.

Worth noting for this clone: Within the sample, other DNA sequences also encode this same CDR3. This sequence joins TRBV9 and TRBJ1-2; D unclear. This CDR3 contains 14 residues. V lost 0 bases to trimming and J lost 4 bases, with 10 bases between them. CDR1 and CDR2 (germline): SGDLS, YYNGEE. The CDR3 spells CASSVGGRGYGYTF. In DNA, the CDR3 is TGTGCCAGCAGCGTAGGAGGTCGGGGCTATGGCTACACCTTC.

In its sample, this clone was seen once. This chain uses TRBV7-9 with TRBJ2-1; D is ambiguous. V was cut by 2 bases and J by 1 base, with 12 bases left in between. The germline gives CDR1 SEHNR, CDR2 FQNEAQ (reference sequence). This CDR3 has 16 amino acids. CDR3 region: CASSLYRMTSYNEQFF. CDR3 bases: TGTGCCAGCAGCTTATATCGGATGACTTCCTACAATGAGCAGTTCTTC.

Regarding this clone: Other DNA sequences in the same sample also yield this CDR3. This chain connects TRBV27 to TRBJ2-7; no firm D call. The CDR3 covers 13 residues. Trimming stripped 4 bases from V and 6 bases from J, with 13 bases between. Germline values: CDR1 MNHEY, CDR2 SMNVEV (reference sequence). CDR3 in amino acids: CASSYADFGEQYF. The DNA of the CDR3 is TGTGCCAGCAGTTATGCTGACTTTGGCGAGCAGTACTTC.

The chain links TRBV18 to TRBJ2-2; weak D call: TRBD1 (6 bases). V was pared by 6 bases and J by 7 bases, with 12 bases between. The CDR3 is 13 amino acids. Germline V gives CDR1 KGHSH, CDR2 LQKENI. Written as DNA, the CDR3 is TGTGCCAGCTCTAGGACAGTCGACGGGGAGCTGTTTTTT. Protein product: CASSRTVDGELFF.

The chain recombines TRBV5-6 with TRBJ2-1; D gene unclear. Germline V lookup: CDR1 SGHDT, CDR2 YYEEEE. This CDR3 contains 11 residues. V was clipped by 1 base and J by 9 bases, with 5 bases between them. The DNA for the CDR3 is TGTGCCAGCAGCTTGATGCGTGAGCAGTTCTTC. Its protein product is CASSLMREQFF.

The gene calls are TRBV7-9 and TRBJ1-2, with a possible D match to TRBD1 (6 bases). Per the germline V gene, CDR1 is SEHNR and CDR2 is FQNEAQ (reference sequence). Trimming took off 7 bases at V and 6 bases at J, with 15 bases between the two ends. The CDR3 length is 13 residues. CDR3 in DNA: TGTGCCAGCACTCCTAGGGGGGCCCATGGCTACACCTTC. It encodes CASTPRGAHGYTF.

This clone has more than one count but fewer than ten. V gene TRBV2 combines with J gene TRBJ2-7, with D unresolved. V shed 4 bases and J shed 7 bases, with 8 bases lying between them. This CDR3 spans 11 amino acids. The V gene's germline CDR1 is SNHLY and CDR2 FYNNEI. The CDR3 DNA reads TGTGCCAGCAGTGCGTTAGGGGAGCAGTACTTC. It specifies CASSALGEQYF.

The rearrangement uses TRBV20-1 and TRBJ1-4; D ambiguous. V was shortened by 5 bases and J by 10 bases, with 11 bases between the two germline ends. CDR3 length: 11 amino acids. The V gene's germline CDR1 is DFQATT and CDR2 SNEGSKA (reference sequence). CDR3 loop: CSASPGAKLFF. The CDR3 DNA follows: TGCAGTGCTTCCCCAGGTGCAAAACTGTTTTTT.

This rearrangement joins TRBV6-1 to TRBJ2-1, with TRBD2 identical over 9 bases. The CDR3 is 15 amino acids. V trimming: 4 bases; J trimming: 6 bases; junction bases outside the gene matches: 7. Germline values: CDR1 MNHNS, CDR2 SASEGT. The CDR3 nucleotides are TGTGCCAGCAGTGTAGCGAGCGGGGGGCCCAATGAGCAGTTCTTC. Translated, it gives CASSVASGGPNEQFF.

The chain recombines TRBV6-4 with TRBJ1-1; D uncertain. The germline CDR1 and CDR2 sequences are MRHNA and SNTAGT. V was cut by 7 bases and J by 5 bases, with 29 bases left in between. The CDR3 has 18 amino acids. In DNA, the CDR3 is TGTGCCAGCACCTTAGACGCGAGGACCGGCCGACCGGGGACTGAAGCTTTCTTT. Its protein is CASTLDARTGRPGTEAFF.

The chain employs TRBV6-6 and TRBJ1-1; D call uncertain. Trimming left V 2 bases short and J 2 bases short, with 12 bases between. CDR1 MNHNY and CDR2 SVGAGI come from the germline V gene (reference sequence). The CDR3 extends over 15 amino acids. This CDR3 is CASSYPQTINTEAFF. CDR3 bases: TGTGCCAGCAGTTACCCTCAGACAATTAACACTGAAGCTTTCTTT.

This clone was picked up a small number of times. The rearrangement links TRBV29-1 to TRBJ1-4; TRBD1 matches 8 bases. The ends lost 5 bases at V and 4 bases at J; junction bases unmatched: 6. Germline V gene lookup returns CDR1 SQVTM and CDR2 ANQGSEA. The CDR3 is 14 amino acids. CDR3 nucleotide sequence: TGCAGCGTTCAGCAGACAGGGGTTAATGAAAAACTGTTTTTT. This codes for CSVQQTGVNEKLFF.

V and J are TRBV19 and TRBJ1-5; a possible D gene is TRBD1 (5 bases). The V gene lost 5 bases and the J gene lost 8 bases, with 13 bases spanning the gap. From germline, CDR1 is LNHDA and CDR2 SQIVND (reference sequence). There are 13 residues in the CDR3. CDR3 DNA sequence: TGTGCCAGTAGTGGGGCGGGCTGGGAGCCCCAGCATTTT. This codes for CASSGAGWEPQHF.

As DNA, the CDR3 is TGTGCCAGCAGCTTAGATCTGGGCGGGTCCTACGAGCAGTACTTC. It specifies CASSLDLGGSYEQYF. The genes are TRBV11-2 and TRBJ2-7; a weak D match, TRBD2 (5 bases). V lost 0 bases to trimming and J lost 1 base, with 10 bases between them. Looked up from germline, CDR1 is SGHAT and CDR2 is FQNNGV. CDR3 length: 15 residues. Full variable domain (outside the CDR3, taken from reference TRBV11-2 and TRBJ2-7): EAGVAQSPRYKIIEKRQSVAFWCNPISGHATLYWYQQILGQGPKLLIQFQNNGVVDDSQLPKDRFSAERLKGVDSTLKIQPAKLEDSAVYLCASSLDLGGSYEQYFGPGTRLTVT.

This chain joins TRBV5-6 and TRBJ2-5; 15 positions match TRBD2. The J call may be wrong; the DNA end is better matched by TRBJ2-7. The germline V gene has CDR1 SGHDT and CDR2 YYEEEE. The CDR3 has 17 amino acids. The DNA of the CDR3 is TGTGCCAGCAGCGAAGGACTAGCGGGGGGGTCGCCTGACGAGCAGTACTTC. Its translation: CASSEGLAGGSPDEQYF.

This clone showed up just once. This sequence joins TRBV5-1 and TRBJ2-1; TRBD2 aligns across 14 bases. The CDR3 loop spans 16 amino acids. Germline V lookup: CDR1 SGHRS, CDR2 YFSETQ. V shed 3 bases and J 6 bases; nucleotides not matched to a gene: 5. In DNA form, the CDR3 reads TGCGCCAGCAGCTCAGGACTAGCGGGGGGCCTCAATGAGCAGTTCTTC. It translates to CASSSGLAGGLNEQFF. The entire variable domain, with the rest obtained from reference TRBV5-1 and TRBJ2-1, is as follows: KAGVTQTPRYLIKTRGQQVTLSCSPISGHRSVSWYQQTPGQGLQFLFEYFSETQRNKGNFPGRFSGRQFSNSRSEMNVSTLELGDSALYLCASSSGLAGGLNEQFFGPGTRLTVL.

This clone was detected only a few times. This chain connects TRBV10-3 to TRBJ2-7; 8 bases line up with TRBD1. Germline V gene data show CDR1 as ENHRY and CDR2 as SYGVKD. Unmatched junction bases numbered 3, after V lost 0 bases and J lost 2 bases. The CDR3 has 15 amino acids. The CDR3 spells CAISESRTGPYEQYF. Written as DNA, the CDR3 is TGTGCCATCAGTGAGTCAAGGACAGGGCCCTACGAGCAGTACTTC.

CDR3 DNA sequence: TGTGCCAGCAGCCCTGATGGCAGGGCCCAGCCCACTGAAGCTTTCTTT. Residues: CASSPDGRAQPTEAFF. The V call is TRBV11-2, the J call TRBJ1-1, with D possibly being TRBD1 (5 bases). V dropped 5 bases and J dropped 4 bases, with 20 bases sitting between them. There are 16 residues in the CDR3. The germline V gene has CDR1 SGHAT and CDR2 FQNNGV.